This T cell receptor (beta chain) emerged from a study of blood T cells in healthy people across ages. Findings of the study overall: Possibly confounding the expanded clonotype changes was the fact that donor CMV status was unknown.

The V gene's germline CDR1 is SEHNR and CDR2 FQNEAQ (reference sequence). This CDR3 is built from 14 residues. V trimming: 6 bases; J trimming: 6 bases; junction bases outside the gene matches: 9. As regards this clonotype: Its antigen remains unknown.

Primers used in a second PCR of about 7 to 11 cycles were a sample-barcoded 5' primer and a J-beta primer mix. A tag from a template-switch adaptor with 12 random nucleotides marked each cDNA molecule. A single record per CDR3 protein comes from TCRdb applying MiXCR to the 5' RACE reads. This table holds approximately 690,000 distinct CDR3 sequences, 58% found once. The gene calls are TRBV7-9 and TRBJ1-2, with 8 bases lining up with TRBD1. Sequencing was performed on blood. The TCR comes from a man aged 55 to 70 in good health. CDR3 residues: CASRGQGVNHGYTF. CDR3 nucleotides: TGTGCCAGCAGAGGACAGGGAGTGAACCATGGCTACACCTTC. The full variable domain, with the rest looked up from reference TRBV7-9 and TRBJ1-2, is DTGVSQNPRHKITKRGQNVTFRCDPISEHNRLYWYRQTLGQGPEFLTYFQNEAQLEKSRLLSDRFSAERPKGSFSTLEIQRTEQGDSAMYLCASRGQGVNHGYTFGSGTRLTVV.